This T cell receptor (beta chain) was recorded in a study of CD8 T cells in Susac syndrome. Random-hexamer reverse transcription was applied to roughly 0.5 to 1 ug RNA. Amplification of TCR beta CDR3 was carried out by immunoSEQ multiplex PCR, which covered 54 Vbeta and 13 Jbeta segments. TCRdb reprocessed the immunoSEQ multiplex PCR reads with MiXCR, giving one entry per CDR3 protein. The sample lists around 150,000 distinct CDR3 sequences, around 95% seen once, with under 0.2% in the top ten. The CDR3 extends over 16 amino acids. Germline CDR1 is LGHNA and CDR2 is YNFKEQ. The V and J ends lost 2 bases and 4 bases, in that order; junction bases with no gene match: 6. Patients with Susac syndrome met the recently defined diagnostic criteria for definite or probable disease. Negative isolation was applied to CD8+ and CD4+ T cells, and FACS enrichment was applied to TEMRA cells.

This TCR derives from a human donor with Susac syndrome. The V and J genes are TRBV4-2 and TRBJ2-1, with 9 bases fitting TRBD2. Sequencing used CD8+ T cells from PBMCs. The CDR3 loop is CASSQQGGRGYNEQFF. The CDR3 DNA sequence: TGTGCCAGCAGCCAACAGGGCGGGAGGGGTTACAATGAGCAGTTCTTC.